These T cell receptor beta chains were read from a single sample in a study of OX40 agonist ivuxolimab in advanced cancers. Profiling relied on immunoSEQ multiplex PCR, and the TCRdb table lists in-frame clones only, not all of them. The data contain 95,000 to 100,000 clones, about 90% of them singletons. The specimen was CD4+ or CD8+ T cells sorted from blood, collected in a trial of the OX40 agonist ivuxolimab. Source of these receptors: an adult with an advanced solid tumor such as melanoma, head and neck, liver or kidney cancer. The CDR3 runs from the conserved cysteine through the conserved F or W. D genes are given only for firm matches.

CASSSRTSGSDYNEQFF,TRBD2,17,TRBJ2-1,TRBV28
CASSPQRTSGGYEQYF,TRBD2,16,TRBJ2-7,TRBV5-4
CASSHPGLAGGDEQFF,TRBD2,16,TRBJ2-1,TRBV4-3
CASSLEWQGADTQYF,TRBD1,15,TRBJ2-3,TRBV7-2
CSVDRVSDTIYF,TRBD1,12,TRBJ1-3,TRBV29-1
CASSVAEISGNTIYF,NA,15,TRBJ1-3,TRBV9
CASSYSIPFGEQYF,NA,14,TRBJ2-7,TRBV6-6
CASSTESGANVLTF,NA,14,TRBJ2-6,TRBV19
CASSLQGEKLFF,NA,12,TRBJ1-4,TRBV7-8
CASSRGQGYDYEQYF,TRBD1,15,TRBJ2-7,TRBV18
CASSLYNPGQGGGYTF,TRBD1,16,TRBJ1-2,TRBV28
CASSPLDRGDTDTQYF,TRBD1,16,TRBJ2-3,TRBV4-1
CASSKQGQWSSGANVLTF,TRBD1,18,TRBJ2-6,TRBV2
CAIRPGPDNEQFF,NA,13,TRBJ2-1,TRBV10-3
CASSKLGNTEAFF,NA,13,TRBJ1-1,TRBV11-1
CASSFRAPLGETQYF,NA,15,TRBJ2-5,TRBV28
CASSIGEGTGYGYTF,NA,15,TRBJ1-2,TRBV19
CASSPSTSGINEQFF,TRBD2,15,TRBJ2-1,TRBV27
CASSLGHGSYNEQFF,NA,15,TRBJ2-1,TRBV6-5
CSVVTREAFF,NA,10,TRBJ1-1,TRBV29-1
CASSETQGATEAFF,TRBD1,14,TRBJ1-1,TRBV6-1